The 30 T cell receptor beta chains listed next were all sequenced from one sample in a study of blood T cells in healthy people across ages. A J-beta primer mix and a sample-barcoded 5' primer were used in a second PCR of roughly 7 to 12 cycles. TCRdb reprocessed the 5' RACE reads via MiXCR and lists one record per CDR3 protein. The data show around 900,000 distinct CDR3 sequences, roughly 47% seen once. The sequenced material came from blood. These receptors were taken from a woman in her fifties or sixties in good health.

This chain connects TRBV4-1 to TRBJ2-1; 11 nucleotides line up with TRBD2. The J call may be in error: the DNA end matches TRBJ2-7 better. CDR3 size: 17 residues. CDR1 and CDR2 (germline): MGHRA, YSYEKL. CDR3 sequence reads: CASSQDSTGTSGNEQYF. The CDR3 nucleotides read TGCGCCAGCAGCCAAGATAGTACCGGGACTAGCGGAAATGAGCAGTACTTC.

This clonotype was counted between two and nine times. The V call is TRBV6-5, the J call TRBJ1-2, with a weak D call TRBD1 (5 bases). This CDR3 has 14 residues. Germline CDR1 reads MNHEY; CDR2 reads SVGAGI. Trimming removed 0 bases at V and 7 bases at J, with 12 bases between. CDR3 sequence reads: CASSYSRRVGGYTF. DNA of the CDR3: TGTGCCAGCAGTTACTCACGCAGGGTGGGTGGCTACACCTTC.

V is TRBV20-1 and J is TRBJ2-4, with D uncertain. Per germline, CDR1 DFQATT and CDR2 SNEGSKA (reference sequence). Trimming cost V 3 bases and J 2 bases, with 8 bases left between them. The CDR3 runs to 13 residues. CDR3 loop: CSASAFPKNIQYF. The CDR3 region has the DNA TGCAGTGCTAGTGCTTTTCCCAAAAACATTCAGTACTTC.

In this sample, this clonotype turned up a few times. This chain links TRBV29-1 with TRBJ2-1; D is ambiguous. This CDR3 contains 11 residues. Per the germline V gene, CDR1 is SQVTM and CDR2 is ANQGSEA. V gave up 5 bases and J gave up 0 bases, with 2 bases separating them. The DNA of the CDR3 is TGCAGCGTTAACTCCTACAATGAGCAGTTCTTC. Translation: CSVNSYNEQFF.

V usage is TRBV30 and J usage is TRBJ2-5; D remains ambiguous. The CDR3 totals 13 residues. V was trimmed by 0 bases and J by 3 bases, leaving 8 bases between them. Germline V lookup: CDR1 GTSNPN, CDR2 SVGIG (reference sequence). DNA of the CDR3: TGTGCCTGGAGTGTGTGGGGAAAAGAGACCCAGTACTTC. This translates into CAWSVWGKETQYF.

On this clonotype: One end of the junction varies from germline; a read error may be responsible. This chain connects TRBV4-3 to TRBJ2-5; D unresolved. This CDR3 contains 15 residues. From germline, CDR1 is LGHNA and CDR2 YSLEER. The CDR3 loop is CANSQDMSASETQYF. The CDR3 DNA reads as TGCGCCAACAGCCAAGATATGTCGGCTAGTGAGACCCAGTACTTC.

This clonotype showed up just a few times. V gene TRBV28 combines with J gene TRBJ2-3; 8 bases are shared with TRBD2. Germline loops: CDR1 MDHEN, CDR2 SYDVKM. The CDR3 has 12 residues. J gave up 7 bases and V 5 bases, and 2 bases lay outside the gene matches. This CDR3 is CASSIAGHTQYF. The CDR3 nucleotides read TGTGCCAGCAGTATAGCGGGACATACGCAGTATTTT.

The chain employs TRBV5-1 and TRBJ2-1; 9 bases match TRBD1. The DNA end favors TRBJ2-7, so the J call may be wrong. The CDR3 contains 15 residues. Looked up from germline, CDR1 is SGHRS and CDR2 is YFSETQ. The CDR3 bases are TGCGCCAGCAGCTCCGGGACAGGGCTTCTCAATGAGCAGTACTTC. It specifies CASSSGTGLLNEQYF.

CDR3 residues: CASSKGRGLAGGSEYEQYF. The CDR3 coding sequence is TGTGCCAGCAGTAAAGGCCGGGGACTAGCGGGAGGTTCAGAGTACGAGCAGTACTTC. The chain uses TRBV6-1 and TRBJ2-7; 15 bases agree with TRBD2. V shed 5 bases and J 4 bases; nucleotides not matched to a gene: 15. CDR1 and CDR2 from the germline V gene are MNHNS and SASEGT. The CDR3 sequence is 19 residues long.

In nucleotides, the CDR3 is TGTGCCAGCAGCGACAGGGGCACTGAAGCTTTCTTT. Amino acids: CASSDRGTEAFF. V is TRBV9 and J is TRBJ1-1; 7 bases map to TRBD1. This CDR3 region has 12 residues. Germline V gene sequence: CDR1 SGDLS, CDR2 YYNGEE. The ends lost 3 bases at V and 4 bases at J; junction bases unmatched: 0. The variable domain in full, with the rest retrieved from reference TRBV9 and TRBJ1-1, is DSGVTQTPKHLITATGQRVTLRCSPRSGDLSVYWYQQSLDQGLQFLIQYYNGEERAKGNILERFSAQQFPDLHSELNLSSLELGDSALYFCASSDRGTEAFFGQGTRLTVV.

The rearrangement joins TRBV7-2 to TRBJ2-7; no firm D call. Germline V lookup: CDR1 SGHTA, CDR2 FQGNSA. The CDR3 has 9 amino acids. The CDR3 sequence: CAVWYEQYF. DNA of the CDR3: TGTGCAGTTTGGTACGAGCAGTACTTC.

This clonotype was found a few times. The chain uses TRBV4-1 and TRBJ1-6; unclear D gene. Germline assignment: CDR1 MGHRA and CDR2 YSYEKL. This CDR3 is built from 15 residues. V was pared by 6 bases and J by 7 bases, with 16 bases between. CDR3: CASRAEPPINSPLHF. The CDR3 nucleotides are TGCGCCAGCAGGGCGGAGCCTCCAATCAATTCACCCCTCCACTTT.

The V gene is TRBV14, the J gene TRBJ1-5; no clear D gene. CDR1 SGHDN and CDR2 FVKESK come from the germline V gene. Trimming pared 5 bases from V and 5 bases from J, leaving 10 bases between. The CDR3 runs to 13 residues. CDR3 loop: CASSSGFYQPQHF. The DNA for the CDR3 is TGTGCCAGCAGCTCGGGCTTCTATCAGCCCCAGCATTTT. The full variable domain, with the rest looked up from reference TRBV14 and TRBJ1-5, is EAGVTQFPSHSVIEKGQTVTLRCDPISGHDNLYWYRRVMGKEIKFLLHFVKESKQDESGMPNNRFLAERTGGTYSTLKVQPAELEDSGVYFCASSSGFYQPQHFGDGTRLSIL.

The chain joins TRBV20-1 to TRBJ2-3; 8 bases are a match to TRBD2. J gave up 8 bases and V 6 bases, and 13 bases lay outside the gene matches. Germline assignment: CDR1 DFQATT and CDR2 SNEGSKA (reference sequence). The CDR3 is 14 residues long. The CDR3 DNA is TGCAGTGCCGAAACGGGACTAGATACGGGTACGCAGTATTTT. Translated: CSAETGLDTGTQYF.

The CDR3 coding sequence is TGTGCCAGCAGTTTGGAACAGCCCTACGAGCAGTACTTC. This translates into CASSLEQPYEQYF. The J gene is TRBJ2-4, the V gene TRBV12-3 or TRBV12-4; D gene uncertain. The closer fit of TRBJ2-7 to the DNA end suggests the J call may be wrong. This CDR3 is 13 amino acids long.

This clonotype was seen a few times. This rearrangement joins TRBV7-2 to TRBJ1-1; the D gene is possibly TRBD1 (6 bases). This CDR3 spans 17 amino acids. The V gene's germline CDR1 is SGHTA and CDR2 FQGNSA. V shed 2 bases and J shed 0 bases, with 16 bases lying between them. As DNA, the CDR3 is TGTGCCAGCAGCTTAAGGGGGGGAGGGATCGTGAACACTGAAGCTTTCTTT. As protein: CASSLRGGGIVNTEAFF.

This clonotype was found a few times. The genes are TRBV20-1 and TRBJ2-1, with 11 nucleotides matching TRBD1. CDR3 length equals 13 residues. Germline values: CDR1 DFQATT, CDR2 SNEGSKA (reference sequence). After removal of 6 bases from V and 4 bases from J, the junction contained 2 bases not matched to a gene. The CDR3 loop reads CSAGTGGYNEQFF. In nucleotides, the CDR3 is TGCAGTGCGGGGACAGGGGGGTACAATGAGCAGTTCTTC.

Only a few counts were recorded for this clonotype. The chain employs TRBV27 and TRBJ2-5, with D possibly being TRBD2 (5 bases). Germline V CDR1 and CDR2: MNHEY, SMNVEV (reference sequence). V was clipped by 1 base and J by 5 bases, with 11 bases between them. The CDR3 spans 14 residues. CDR3: CASSLFGSVETQYF. The CDR3, as DNA: TGTGCCAGCAGTTTATTTGGTAGCGTTGAGACCCAGTACTTC.

In this sample, this clonotype turned up a few times. V is TRBV7-9 and J is TRBJ2-7; no clear D. The CDR3 has 11 amino acids. The V end lost 7 bases, the J end lost 4 bases, and 8 bases lay between the germline ends. The germline CDR1 and CDR2 sequences are SEHNR and FQNEAQ (reference sequence). CDR3 in DNA: TGTGCCAGCACCGCTCAATACGAGCAGTACTTC. Translated, it gives CASTAQYEQYF. Full variable domain (missing parts from reference TRBV7-9 and TRBJ2-7): DTGVSQNPRHKITKRGQNVTFRCDPISEHNRLYWYRQTLGQGPEFLTYFQNEAQLEKSRLLSDRFSAERPKGSFSTLEIQRTEQGDSAMYLCASTAQYEQYFGPGTRLTVT.

The genes are TRBV7-9 and TRBJ2-7, with 7 positions matching TRBD2. The CDR3 length is 14 residues. The ends lost 1 base at V and 4 bases at J; junction bases unmatched: 4. Germline loops: CDR1 SEHNR, CDR2 FQNEAQ (reference sequence). The CDR3: CASSLGGGYYEQYF. In DNA form, the CDR3 reads TGTGCCAGCAGCTTAGGGGGGGGTTATTACGAGCAGTACTTC.

The chain joins TRBV4-1 to TRBJ2-3; D not certain. Germline-derived CDR1 and CDR2 are MGHRA and YSYEKL. Trimming shortened V by 1 base and J by 2 bases, and 16 bases separated the two germline ends. CDR3 length: 17 residues. The CDR3: CASSQVLQKATTDTQYF. As DNA, the CDR3 is TGCGCCAGCAGCCAAGTCCTTCAGAAAGCCACCACAGATACGCAGTATTTT.

This clonotype was counted only a few times. In nucleotides, the CDR3 is TGTGCCAGCAGCCAAGAGGCGACGACCTACGAGCAGTACTTC. It encodes CASSQEATTYEQYF. J is TRBJ2-7 and V is TRBV4-2; no definite D call. The length of the CDR3 is 14 residues. The V gene lost 0 bases and the J gene lost 2 bases, with 8 bases spanning the gap. Germline V gene lookup returns CDR1 LGHNA and CDR2 YNFKEQ.

This sequence joins TRBV4-2 and TRBJ2-2; no firm D call. From germline, CDR1 is LGHNA and CDR2 YNFKEQ. The V end lost 3 bases, the J end lost 1 base, and 9 bases lay between the germline ends. This CDR3 contains 15 residues. The CDR3 spells CASSQQWRNTGELFF. For the CDR3, the DNA is TGTGCCAGCAGCCAGCAATGGAGGAACACCGGGGAGCTGTTTTTT.

The chain links TRBV4-2 to TRBJ2-3; 8 bases align to TRBD1. The CDR3 consists of 17 residues. The V gene's germline CDR1 is LGHNA and CDR2 YNFKEQ. V trimming: 0 bases; J trimming: 6 bases; junction bases outside the gene matches: 11. The CDR3 spells CASSQDYGTGHGDTQYF. The CDR3, as DNA: TGTGCCAGCAGCCAAGATTATGGGACAGGCCACGGGGATACGCAGTATTTT.

The chain carries TRBV20-1 and TRBJ2-3; D is tentatively TRBD1 or TRBD2 (5 bases each). V was trimmed by 6 bases and J by 10 bases, leaving 17 bases between them. This CDR3 contains 12 residues. Germline V gene lookup returns CDR1 DFQATT and CDR2 SNEGSKA (reference sequence). The CDR3: CSAESGGEAQYF. The CDR3 coding sequence is TGCAGTGCGGAGTCTGGGGGAGAGGCGCAGTATTTT.

The rearrangement joins TRBV9 to TRBJ1-2; TRBD1 agrees at 7 bases. Trimming cost V 0 bases and J 1 base; bases outside gene matches: 0. Germline CDR1 SGDLS, CDR2 YYNGEE. The CDR3 spans 14 residues. The CDR3 loop reads CASSVAGGNYGYTF. CDR3 DNA sequence: TGTGCCAGCAGCGTAGCAGGGGGTAACTATGGCTACACCTTC.

This chain uses TRBV7-9 with TRBJ1-2; D unclear. This CDR3 is 13 amino acids long. Germline V gene lookup returns CDR1 SEHNR and CDR2 FQNEAQ (reference sequence). V was pared by 0 bases and J by 1 base, with 3 bases between. The CDR3 region is CASSLADNYGYTF. CDR3 nucleotide sequence: TGTGCCAGCAGCTTAGCGGATAACTATGGCTACACCTTC.

The chain recombines TRBV15 with TRBJ1-1; TRBD1 is a possible D gene (5 bases). This CDR3 spans 15 amino acids. Germline V gene data show CDR1 as LNHNV and CDR2 as YYDKDF (reference sequence). V gave up 0 bases and J gave up 5 bases, with 13 bases separating them. CDR3 residues: CATSRDVLGETEAFF. The CDR3 bases are TGTGCCACCAGCAGAGATGTTTTGGGGGAGACTGAAGCTTTCTTT.

V is TRBV20-1 and J is TRBJ2-4; 9 bases are shared with TRBD2. Germline lookup yields CDR1 DFQATT and CDR2 SNEGSKA (reference sequence). There are 15 residues in the CDR3. Trimming took 6 bases from V and 3 from J; bases not matched to a gene: 9. The CDR3 sequence: CSARPTSGHKNIQYF. CDR3 in DNA: TGCAGTGCCAGACCGACTAGCGGCCACAAAAACATTCAGTACTTC.

The V and J genes are TRBV7-8 and TRBJ2-5; D ambiguous. The assigned J gene may be wrong: the sequence end matches TRBJ2-7 better. Germline V gene sequence: CDR1 SGHVS, CDR2 FQNEAQ. The CDR3 has 13 residues. The CDR3 sequence is CASVAAHSYEQYF. The CDR3 bases are TGTGCCAGCGTGGCAGCTCATTCCTACGAGCAGTACTTC.